The TCR beta chain described here comes from a study of radiotherapy plus CTLA-4 blockade in lung cancer. Study details: Objective responses emerged in over 15% of patients, and 31% attained disease control.

On this clone: Its antigen remains unidentified.

Assay used: immunoSEQ multiplex PCR; TCRdb lists only in-frame clones, some missing. The top ten clones hold about 9% of a sample with about 59,000 clones, around 68% of them seen once. CTLA-4 blockade with ipilimumab, together with focal radiation, was given to patients with chemo-refractory metastatic non-small-cell lung cancer. Regarding the study as a whole: Among blood TCR repertoires after radiotherapy plus ipilimumab, tumor-derived clones expanded.

The TCR comes from a human donor with non-small cell lung cancer whose response to radiotherapy plus ipilimumab could not be evaluated. The material sequenced was peripheral blood, taken from a patient treated with radiotherapy plus ipilimumab.

The CDR3 DNA reads as TGTGCCTGGAGTGCGGGGGTCACGGGGAATTCACCCCTCCACTTT. Its protein product is CAWSAGVTGNSPLHF. The chain combines TRBV30 with TRBJ1-6, with D perhaps matching TRBD1 (5 bases). The germline V and J ends were trimmed by 1 base and 7 bases, with 14 bases remaining between them. Germline-derived CDR1 and CDR2 are GTSNPN and SVGIG (reference sequence). This CDR3 has 15 residues.